This T cell receptor (beta chain) was profiled in a study of T-cell memory formation after mild COVID-19. Study at large: TCR clustering was largely donor specific.

5'RACE with constant-segment primers yielded barcoded, UMI-tagged TCR alpha and TCR beta cDNA libraries. TCRdb analysed the 5' RACE reads with MiXCR anew, one entry per CDR3 protein. The sample has 500,000 to 650,000 distinct CDR3 sequences; about 20% are singletons. Points on this clonotype: Its specificity is unknown.

Study-wide results and caveats: Contracting CD8+ clones were enriched in EMRA, CD4+ mainly in CM and EM. Among clones peaking at day 37 in the second wave, SARS-CoV-2 specificity remained unconfirmed.

The CDR3 sequence is 12 residues long. The V end was cut by 4 bases, the J end by 0 bases, with 2 bases between. The chain has TRBV12-3 or TRBV12-4 and TRBJ2-3; D gene unclear. Material for sequencing was PBMCs or a T cell subset sorted from them (not recorded which). The TCR originated in an adult woman who had mild COVID-19 (a few samples of this study predate the infection). Cell type and time point are not known. CDR3 residues: CASSWSTDTQYF. CDR3 bases: TGTGCCAGCAGTTGGAGCACAGATACGCAGTATTTT.